This TCR beta chain derives from a study of blood T cells in healthy people across ages. Notes on the study in general: There were more naive CD4+ cells and higher diversity in long-lived donors than in aged donors. Per million T cells, the diversity of TCR beta decreased roughly linearly as age advanced.

As regards this clonotype: The antigen remains unidentified.

Through a sample-barcoded 5' primer and a J-beta primer mix, a second PCR was run for 7 to 11 cycles. Each cDNA molecule was tagged by a template-switch adaptor that had 12 random nucleotides. A single record per CDR3 protein comes from TCRdb applying MiXCR to the 5' RACE reads. The sample yields about 2 million distinct CDR3 sequences, roughly 52% seen once. The sequenced sample consisted of blood. This receptor was obtained from a woman aged 40 to 50 in good health.

The DNA for the CDR3 is TGTGCCAGCAGCCGCTCGTTCACGGGACGGTCTTACGAGCAGTACTTC. This codes for CASSRSFTGRSYEQYF. This chain joins TRBV7-6 and TRBJ2-7; D may correspond to TRBD1 or TRBD2 (5 bases each). Germline loops: CDR1 SGHVS, CDR2 FNYEAQ. The germline V and J ends were trimmed by 5 bases and 4 bases, with 21 bases remaining between them. The CDR3 sequence is 16 residues long. Filled out from reference TRBV7-6 and TRBJ2-7, the complete variable domain reads GAGVSQSPRYKVTKRGQDVALRCDPISGHVSLYWYRQALGQGPEFLTYFNYEAQQDKSGLPNDRFSAERPEGSISTLTIQRTEQRDSAMYRCASSRSFTGRSYEQYFGPGTRLTVT.